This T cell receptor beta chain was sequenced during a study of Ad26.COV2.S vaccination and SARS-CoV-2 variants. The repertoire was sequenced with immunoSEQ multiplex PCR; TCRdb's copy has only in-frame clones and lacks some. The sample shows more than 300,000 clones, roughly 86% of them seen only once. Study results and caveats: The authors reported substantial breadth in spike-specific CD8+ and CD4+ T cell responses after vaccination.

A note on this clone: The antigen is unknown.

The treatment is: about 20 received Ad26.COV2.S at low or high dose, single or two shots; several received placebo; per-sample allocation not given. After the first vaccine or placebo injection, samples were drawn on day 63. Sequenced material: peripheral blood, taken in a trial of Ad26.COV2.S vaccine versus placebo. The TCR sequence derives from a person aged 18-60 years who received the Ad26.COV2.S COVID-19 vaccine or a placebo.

CDR3 protein: CASSQGNFPFYGYTF. The CDR3 nucleotides are TGCGCCAGCAGCCAGGGAAATTTTCCTTTCTATGGCTACACCTTC. The chain couples TRBV4-1 to TRBJ1-2; D remains ambiguous. V was shortened by 3 bases and J by 4 bases, with 15 bases between the two germline ends. The CDR3 sequence is 15 residues long. Germline assignment: CDR1 MGHRA and CDR2 YSYEKL.